The rows below give T cell receptor beta chains drawn from one sample of a study of cytomegalovirus exposure and HLA in healthy donors. Data came from immunoSEQ multiplex PCR; TCRdb stores just in-frame clones and leaves some out. The sample gives around 150,000 clones, roughly four fifths of which show up once; approximately 8.1% is in the top ten. Material for sequencing was PBMCs. These receptors were obtained from a woman aged 50 to 65 in good health and CMV-seropositive. Both conserved end residues are part of each CDR3. D genes are given only for firm matches. A row's size may be missing; if present it is once, few, many or a size class.

CDR3 protein	CDR3 DNA	V gene	D gene	clone size	J gene
CASSSLGSSYEQYF	TGTGCCAGCAGCTCTCTGGGTAGCTCCTACGAGCAGTACTTC	TRBV9	NA	NA	TRBJ2-7
CASSQAETQYF	TGTGCCAGCAGTCAGGCTGAGACCCAGTACTTC	TRBV7-9	NA	NA	TRBJ2-5
CASSFSDKLNRAFF	TGCGCCAGCAGCTTTTCGGACAAACTAAATCGAGCTTTCTTT	TRBV4-1	NA	NA	TRBJ1-1
CSSSLGLAGNRDTQYF	TGTTCCAGCAGCTTAGGACTAGCGGGTAACAGGGATACGCAGTATTTT	TRBV7-9	TRBD2	NA	TRBJ2-3
CAWSVLEGNQPQHF	TGTGCCTGGAGTGTACTAGAGGGAAATCAGCCCCAGCATTTT	TRBV30	NA	NA	TRBJ1-5
CASTGVETQYF	TGTGCCAGCACAGGGGTAGAGACCCAGTACTTC	TRBV2	NA	once	TRBJ2-5
CASSVRDRDNEQYF	TGTGCCAGCAGCGTCCGGGACAGGGACAACGAGCAGTACTTC	TRBV9	TRBD1	NA	TRBJ2-7
CASRTGSRGYTF	TGTGCCAGCAGAACCGGGAGTCGGGGCTACACCTTC	TRBV27	NA	NA	TRBJ1-2
CASSPSGTPGTDTQYF	TGTGCCAGCAGCCCGAGTGGGACTCCCGGCACAGATACGCAGTATTTT	TRBV7-9	NA	NA	TRBJ2-3
CASSSRAGGLSRQTQYF	TGTGCCAGCAGCTCCCGAGCTGGGGGACTCTCTAGGCAGACCCAGTACTTC	TRBV7-8	NA	NA	TRBJ2-5
CSVGDRDQPQHF	TGCAGCGTAGGGGACAGGGATCAGCCCCAGCATTTT	TRBV29-1	TRBD1	NA	TRBJ1-5
CASSQDRGATSGSRHEQYF	TGTGCCAGCAGCCAAGATAGAGGGGCGACTAGCGGGAGCCGACACGAGCAGTACTTC	TRBV14	TRBD2	few	TRBJ2-7
CASSPGLAGGQETQYF	TGTGCCAGCTCACCCGGACTAGCGGGGGGTCAAGAGACCCAGTACTTC	TRBV18	TRBD2	few	TRBJ2-5
CASSKTGVIGTQYF	TGTGCCAGCTCCAAAACGGGGGTTATAGGTACGCAGTATTTT	TRBV5-4	NA	NA	TRBJ2-3
CASSLQGLDEKLFF	TGCGCCAGCAGCTTACAGGGGTTAGATGAAAAACTGTTTTTT	TRBV5-1	TRBD1	NA	TRBJ1-4
CASSLQIGGDYGYTF	TGTGCCAGCAGCTTGCAAATAGGGGGGGACTATGGCTACACCTTC	TRBV5-4	NA	NA	TRBJ1-2
CASSLRTGSNEQFF	TGTGCCAGCAGCTTACGGACAGGGAGCAATGAGCAGTTCTTC	TRBV11-3	TRBD1	NA	TRBJ2-1
CASQDGGNQPQHF	TGTGCCAGCCAGGACGGGGGCAATCAGCCCCAGCATTTT	TRBV19	NA	NA	TRBJ1-5
CSMSAYTDTQYF	TGCAGCATGAGCGCCTACACAGATACGCAGTATTTT	TRBV29-1	NA	NA	TRBJ2-3
CASSFLLSGGELFF	TGTGCCAGCAGTTTTCTCCTCTCGGGCGGGGAGCTGTTTTTT	TRBV27	NA	few	TRBJ2-2
CAWSSYGLAGFYTRYNEQFF	TGTGCCTGGAGTTCTTACGGACTAGCGGGCTTCTATACTCGTTACAATGAGCAGTTCTTC	TRBV30	TRBD2	NA	TRBJ2-1
CASSDGGTSYNEQFF	TGTGCCAGTAGTGATGGCGGAACCTCCTACAATGAGCAGTTCTTC	TRBV19	NA	NA	TRBJ2-1
CASSGTGSLYNEQFF	TGTGCCAGCAGTGGGACAGGGAGCCTCTACAATGAGCAGTTCTTC	TRBV6-1	TRBD1	few	TRBJ2-1
CASSQGSLLANEQYF	TGTGCCAGCAGCCAAGGTAGCCTACTAGCGAACGAGCAGTACTTC	TRBV4-2	TRBD2	NA	TRBJ2-7
CASTSPGQATEAFF	TGTGCCAGCACCTCACCGGGACAGGCAACTGAAGCTTTCTTT	TRBV28	TRBD1	NA	TRBJ1-1
CASSAEQYRTDTQYF	TGTGCCAGCAGCGCCGAACAGTATCGCACAGATACGCAGTATTTT	TRBV9	NA	NA	TRBJ2-3
CASSPHPSQMSYEQYF	TGTGCCAGCAGCCCGCACCCCTCACAGATGTCCTACGAGCAGTACTTC	TRBV7-2	NA	few	TRBJ2-7
CASSGPRLAGEWEQYF	TGTGCCAGCAGTGGCCCCCGACTAGCGGGAGAATGGGAGCAGTACTTC	TRBV2	TRBD2	few	TRBJ2-7